These 10 T cell receptor beta chains originate from one sample sequenced in a study of identifying expanded T cells in peripheral blood. Some clones are missing from TCRdb's copy, which holds only in-frame ones; the method was immunoSEQ multiplex PCR. The top ten hold about 17% of the sample, which has about 78,000 clones, roughly 81% seen once. Sequenced: blood. The receptors derive from a person aged 18 to 70 in good health.

This clone was observed once. This chain connects TRBV14 to TRBJ2-2; D gene ambiguous. In germline, CDR1 is SGHDN, CDR2 FVKESK. Trimming removed 4 bases from V and 6 bases from J, with 12 bases in between. CDR3 size: 14 residues. The CDR3 spells CASSPTVRAGELFF. The CDR3 DNA reads as TGTGCCAGCAGCCCAACCGTTCGCGCCGGGGAGCTGTTTTTT.

The V and J genes are TRBV19 and TRBJ1-2, with D unclear. Germline CDR1 and CDR2: LNHDA and SQIVND (reference sequence). Trimming removed 5 bases at V and 4 bases at J, with 11 bases between. The CDR3 runs to 13 residues. For the CDR3, the DNA is TGTGCCAGTAGTTCACGTTCACTCTATGGCTACACCTTC. Amino acid sequence: CASSSRSLYGYTF.

The J gene is TRBJ2-3, the V gene TRBV23-1, with 11 bases fitting TRBD2. TRBV23-1 is recorded as an ORF, its role being uncertain. The CDR3 length is 16 residues. The J segment lost 7 bases and the V segment lost 7 bases, leaving 13 bases of the junction unmatched. CDR3 sequence: CASTLGSSGRVYTQYF. CDR3 nucleotides: TGCGCCAGCACCCTAGGGAGTAGCGGGAGGGTCTATACGCAGTATTTT.

The V and J genes are TRBV5-8 and TRBJ2-5, with D unclear. CDR1 and CDR2 from the germline V gene are SGHTS and YDEGEE. The CDR3 is made up of 14 amino acids. Trimming cost V 2 bases and J 2 bases, with 10 bases left between them. CDR3 residues: CASSFLGNQETQYF. DNA for the CDR3: TGTGCCAGCAGCTTTCTGGGAAATCAAGAGACCCAGTACTTC.

This rearrangement joins TRBV19 to TRBJ1-2; D may be TRBD1 (5 bases). The CDR3 spans 15 residues. Trimming cost V 3 bases and J 0 bases, with 11 bases left between them. Germline V gene data show CDR1 as LNHDA and CDR2 as SQIVND (reference sequence). The DNA for the CDR3 is TGTGCCAGTAGTATTACAGGAGTAGCTAACTATGGCTACACCTTC. Translation: CASSITGVANYGYTF. The full variable domain, its missing parts supplied by reference TRBV19 and TRBJ1-2, is DGGITQSPKYLFRKEGQNVTLSCEQNLNHDAMYWYRQDPGQGLRLIYYSQIVNDFQKGDIAEGYSVSREKKESFPLTVTSAQKNPTAFYLCASSITGVANYGYTFGSGTRLTVV.

Worth noting for this clone: Other nucleotide sequences from this sample produce the same CDR3. V usage is TRBV9 and J usage is TRBJ2-1; the match to TRBD2 covers 11 bases. The trim removed 1 base at V and 3 bases at J, leaving 0 bases unmatched. CDR1 is SGDLS and CDR2 is YYNGEE in the germline V gene. The CDR3 sequence is 15 residues long. The CDR3 DNA reads as TGTGCCAGCAGCGTAACTAGCGGGAGCTACAATGAGCAGTTCTTC. As protein: CASSVTSGSYNEQFF.

This chain links TRBV19 with TRBJ2-3; TRBD2 agrees at 10 bases. Germline CDR1 reads LNHDA; CDR2 reads SQIVND (reference sequence). This CDR3 spans 15 amino acids. The J segment lost 5 bases and the V segment lost 5 bases, leaving 7 bases of the junction unmatched. CDR3 nucleotides: TGTGCCAGTAGTGCATTAGCGGGAGGACGAGATACGCAGTATTTT. Its translation: CASSALAGGRDTQYF. Full variable domain (missing parts from reference TRBV19 and TRBJ2-3): DGGITQSPKYLFRKEGQNVTLSCEQNLNHDAMYWYRQDPGQGLRLIYYSQIVNDFQKGDIAEGYSVSREKKESFPLTVTSAQKNPTAFYLCASSALAGGRDTQYFGPGTRLTVL.

V gene TRBV30 combines with J gene TRBJ2-3; 7 bases agree with TRBD2. This CDR3 has 14 amino acids. Per the germline V gene, CDR1 is GTSNPN and CDR2 is SVGIG (reference sequence). J was trimmed by 6 bases and V by 0 bases; bases with no gene match: 6. This CDR3 is CAWSVGGRFDTQYF. The CDR3 DNA is TGTGCCTGGAGTGTCGGCGGGAGATTTGATACGCAGTATTTT.

V is TRBV5-4 and J is TRBJ2-3; tentatively, D is TRBD1 or TRBD2 (5 bases each). The germline V gene has CDR1 SGHNT and CDR2 YYREEE (reference sequence). V lost 5 bases, J lost 1 base, and 14 bases lay in between. The CDR3 has 15 amino acids. The CDR3 loop reads CASRRGGEGTDTQYF. Here the CDR3 DNA reads TGTGCCAGCAGGAGGGGCGGAGAGGGCACAGATACGCAGTATTTT.

V gene TRBV7-2 combines with J gene TRBJ1-1, with TRBD1 as a possible D gene (6 bases). CDR3 length equals 15 residues. V was trimmed by 1 base and J by 10 bases, leaving 19 bases between them. In germline, CDR1 is SGHTA, CDR2 FQGNSA. CDR3 sequence (DNA): TGTGCCAGCAGCTTAGAGGCAGGGGCTCGTGGGCGAGCTTTCTTT. Translating gives CASSLEAGARGRAFF.